This TCR beta chain originates from a study of T cell repertoires in cytomegalovirus infection. TCRdb re-called the reads with MiXCR, one entry per CDR3 protein. Among 700,000 to 950,000 distinct CDR3 sequences listed, 32% were seen once. Note on this clonotype: The antigen remains undetermined.

This CDR3 spans 16 amino acids. The V and J ends lost 1 base and 1 base respectively, with 14 bases between them. Germline CDR1 is SEHNR and CDR2 is FQNEAQ (reference sequence). This specimen consisted of cultured CD8+ T cells from PBMCs, obtained from culture after CMV antigen stimulation. This sequence joins TRBV7-9 and TRBJ2-7; D is unclear. The receptor was derived from a human donor in good health (CMV status not recorded). Some clones in this sample may be carry-over from other donors' samples. The CDR3 loop is CASSLVGDIGSYEQYF. In nucleotides, the CDR3 is TGTGCCAGCAGCTTAGTAGGAGACATAGGATCCTACGAGCAGTACTTC. The complete variable domain, with remaining parts taken from reference TRBV7-9 and TRBJ2-7, reads DTGVSQNPRHKITKRGQNVTFRCDPISEHNRLYWYRQTLGQGPEFLTYFQNEAQLEKSRLLSDRFSAERPKGSFSTLEIQRTEQGDSAMYLCASSLVGDIGSYEQYFGPGTRLTVT.